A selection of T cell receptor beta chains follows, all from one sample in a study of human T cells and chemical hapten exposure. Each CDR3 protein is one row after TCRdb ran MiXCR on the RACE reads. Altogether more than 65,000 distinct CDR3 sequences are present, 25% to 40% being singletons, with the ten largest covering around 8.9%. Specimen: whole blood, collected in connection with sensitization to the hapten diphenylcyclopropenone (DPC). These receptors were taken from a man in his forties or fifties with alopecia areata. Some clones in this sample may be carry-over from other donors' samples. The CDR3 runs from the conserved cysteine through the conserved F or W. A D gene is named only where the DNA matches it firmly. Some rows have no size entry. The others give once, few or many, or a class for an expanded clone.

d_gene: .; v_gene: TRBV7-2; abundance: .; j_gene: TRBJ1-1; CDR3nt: TGTGCCAGCAGCTTGACAGTTTGGGACACTGAAGCTTTCTTT; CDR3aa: CASSLTVWDTEAFF
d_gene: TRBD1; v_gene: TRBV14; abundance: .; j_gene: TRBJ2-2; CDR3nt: TGTGCCAGCAGCCACGGACAGGGGAGCACCGGGGAGCTGTTTTTT; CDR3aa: CASSHGQGSTGELFF
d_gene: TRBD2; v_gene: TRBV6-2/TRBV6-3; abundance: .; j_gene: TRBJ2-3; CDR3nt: TGTGCCAGCAGGGGGACTAGCGGGCTTAAATGGGATACGCAGTATTTT; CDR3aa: CASRGTSGLKWDTQYF
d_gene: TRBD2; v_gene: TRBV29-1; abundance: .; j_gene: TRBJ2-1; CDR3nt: TGCAGCGCCCAGCCGGGCGGGAGGGCCGGGGAGGATGAGCAGTTCTTC; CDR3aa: CSAQPGGRAGEDEQFF
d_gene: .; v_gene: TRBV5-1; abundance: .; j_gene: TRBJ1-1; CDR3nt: TGCGCCAGCAGCTCCTTTGGGAGTCGAGAGGCTGAAGCTTTCTTT; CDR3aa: CASSSFGSREAEAFF
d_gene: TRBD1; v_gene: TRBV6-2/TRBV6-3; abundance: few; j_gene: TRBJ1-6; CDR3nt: TGTGCCAGCACCCAGACAGGGGGCAACTCACCCCTCCACTTT; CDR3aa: CASTQTGGNSPLHF
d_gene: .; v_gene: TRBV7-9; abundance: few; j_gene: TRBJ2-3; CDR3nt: TGTGCCAGCAGCCCGCGGAGGGAGGCGACAGATACGCAGTATTTT; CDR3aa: CASSPRREATDTQYF
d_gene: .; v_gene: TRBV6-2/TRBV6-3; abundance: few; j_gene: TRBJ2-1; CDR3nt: TGTGCCAGCAGTCCTGCCCCCCGACCACCGACGAATGAGCAGTTCTTC; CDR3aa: CASSPAPRPPTNEQFF
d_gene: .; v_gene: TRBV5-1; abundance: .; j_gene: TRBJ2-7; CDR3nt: TGCGCCAGCAGCTTGGCCGGGACTGATCAGTACTTC; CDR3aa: CASSLAGTDQYF
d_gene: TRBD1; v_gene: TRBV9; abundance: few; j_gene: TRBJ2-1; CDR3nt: TGTGCCAGCAGCGTACAGGGGGCCGTCGTCCATGAGCAGTTCTTC; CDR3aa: CASSVQGAVVHEQFF
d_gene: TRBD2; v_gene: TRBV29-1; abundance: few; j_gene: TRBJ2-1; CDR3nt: TGCAGCGCTCCCGGACTAGCGGGAGGTTCCTACAATGAGCAGTTCTTC; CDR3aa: CSAPGLAGGSYNEQFF
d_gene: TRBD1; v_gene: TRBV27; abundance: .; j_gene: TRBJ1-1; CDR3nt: TGTGCCAGCAGTTCTCGACAGGGTAGTACTGAAGCTTTCTTT; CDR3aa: CASSSRQGSTEAFF
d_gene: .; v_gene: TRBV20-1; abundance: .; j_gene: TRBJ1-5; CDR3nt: TGCAGTGCTAGTAATTCCGCGGGCAATCAGCCCCAGCATTTT; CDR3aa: CSASNSAGNQPQHF
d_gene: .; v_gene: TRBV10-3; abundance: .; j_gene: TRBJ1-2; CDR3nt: TGTGCCATCAGTGAGCCCGGGACGGCCCTCTATGGCTACACCTTC; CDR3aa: CAISEPGTALYGYTF
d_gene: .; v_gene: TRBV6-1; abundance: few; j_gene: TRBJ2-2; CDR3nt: TGTGCCAGCAGTGCGGCCGGGACTGCCACCGGGGAGCTGTTTTTT; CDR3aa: CASSAAGTATGELFF
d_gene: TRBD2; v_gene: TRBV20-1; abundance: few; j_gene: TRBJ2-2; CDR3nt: TGCAGTGCTAGAGATTGGTCCGGGACTACGAACACCGGGGAGCTGTTTTTT; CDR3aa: CSARDWSGTTNTGELFF
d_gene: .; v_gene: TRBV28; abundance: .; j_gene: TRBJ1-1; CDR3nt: TGTGCCAGCAGTCGCGAGGGCAGGTGGGTCACTGAAGCTTTCTTT; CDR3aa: CASSREGRWVTEAFF
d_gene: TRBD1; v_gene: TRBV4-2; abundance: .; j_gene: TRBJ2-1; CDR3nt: TGTGCCAGCAGCCGGGGACCGGGACAGGGCGATAATGAGCAGTTCTTC; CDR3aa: CASSRGPGQGDNEQFF
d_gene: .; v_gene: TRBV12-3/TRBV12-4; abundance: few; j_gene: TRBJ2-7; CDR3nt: TGTGCCAGCAGCACAAGACAGTACCACGAGCAGTACTTC; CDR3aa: CASSTRQYHEQYF
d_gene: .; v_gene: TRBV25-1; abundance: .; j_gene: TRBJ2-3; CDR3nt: TGTGCCAGCAGTGAATTCGCAGGCCCCTCCACAGATACGCAGTATTTT; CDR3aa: CASSEFAGPSTDTQYF
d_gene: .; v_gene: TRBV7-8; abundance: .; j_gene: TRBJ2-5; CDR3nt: TGTGCCAGCAGCTTAGAACGGGGACAATTCTCGGAGACCCAGTACTTC; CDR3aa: CASSLERGQFSETQYF
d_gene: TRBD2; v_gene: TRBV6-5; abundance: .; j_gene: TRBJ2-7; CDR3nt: TGTGCCAGCAGCCCGGGGGCGGGAGGGCCAGGAGACGAGCAGTACTTC; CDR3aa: CASSPGAGGPGDEQYF
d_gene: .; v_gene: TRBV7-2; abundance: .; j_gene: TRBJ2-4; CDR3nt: TGTGCCAGCAGCTTAGACGGGGAAAACATTCAGTACTTC; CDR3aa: CASSLDGENIQYF
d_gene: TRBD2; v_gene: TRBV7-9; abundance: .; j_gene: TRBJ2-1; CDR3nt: TGTGCCAGCAGCTTAACTAGCGCGAATTCCAATGAGCAGTTCTTC; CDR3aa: CASSLTSANSNEQFF
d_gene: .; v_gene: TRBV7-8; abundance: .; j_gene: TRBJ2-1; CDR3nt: TGTGCCAGCAGCCTACGGACAGACAATGAGCAGTTCTTC; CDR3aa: CASSLRTDNEQFF
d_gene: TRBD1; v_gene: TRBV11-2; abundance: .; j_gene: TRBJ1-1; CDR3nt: TGTGCCAGCAGCCAAGGACAGGGTGTCACTGAAGCTTTCTTT; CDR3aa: CASSQGQGVTEAFF
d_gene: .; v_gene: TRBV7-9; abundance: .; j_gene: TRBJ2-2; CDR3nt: TGTGCCAGCAACGGCTACATGTCCGGGGAGCTGTTTTTT; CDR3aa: CASNGYMSGELFF
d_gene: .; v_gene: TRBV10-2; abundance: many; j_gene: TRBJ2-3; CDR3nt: TGCGCCAGCAGTGCTACCACAGATACGCAGTATTTT; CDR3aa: CASSATTDTQYF
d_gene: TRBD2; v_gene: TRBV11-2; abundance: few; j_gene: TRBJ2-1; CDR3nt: TGTGCCAGCAGCTTAGAGGCCCTAGCGGGCCTTCCCTACAATGAGCAGTTCTTC; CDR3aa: CASSLEALAGLPYNEQFF
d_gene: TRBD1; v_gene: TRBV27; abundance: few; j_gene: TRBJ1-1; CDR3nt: TGTGCCAGCAGTTTATTTGGCAGGGGGCTTCTTGGCACTGAAGCTTTCTTT; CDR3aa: CASSLFGRGLLGTEAFF
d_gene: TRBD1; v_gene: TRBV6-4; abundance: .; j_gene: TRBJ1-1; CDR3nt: TGTGCCAGCAGTCAGGGGGAGAACACTGAAACTTTCTTT; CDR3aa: CASSQGENTETFF
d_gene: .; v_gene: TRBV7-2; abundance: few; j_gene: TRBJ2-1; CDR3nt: TGTGCCAGCAGCCTCCTCTTTCCGGGGAATGAGCAGTTCTTC; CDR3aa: CASSLLFPGNEQFF
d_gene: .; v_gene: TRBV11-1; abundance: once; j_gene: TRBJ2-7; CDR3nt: TGTGCCAGCAGCTTACCGTTGGGGGACGAGCAGTACTTC; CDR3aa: CASSLPLGDEQYF
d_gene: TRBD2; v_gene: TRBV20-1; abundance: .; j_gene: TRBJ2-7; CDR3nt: TGCAGTGGAAGTCTAGCGGGAACCTACGAGCAGTACTTC; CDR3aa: CSGSLAGTYEQYF
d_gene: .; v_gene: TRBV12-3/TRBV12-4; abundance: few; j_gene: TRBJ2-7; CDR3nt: TGTGCCAGCAGTCCGCCCGACAGGCCGCACTCCTACGAGCAGTACTTC; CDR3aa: CASSPPDRPHSYEQYF
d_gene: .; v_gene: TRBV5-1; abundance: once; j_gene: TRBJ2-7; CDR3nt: TGCGCCAGCAGCTTAGACGCGGTTAACAACGAGCAGTACTTC; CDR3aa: CASSLDAVNNEQYF
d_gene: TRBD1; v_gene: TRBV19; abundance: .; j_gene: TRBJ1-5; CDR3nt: TGTGCCAGTAGGGGACAGATTTGGAATCAGCCCCAGCATTTT; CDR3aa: CASRGQIWNQPQHF
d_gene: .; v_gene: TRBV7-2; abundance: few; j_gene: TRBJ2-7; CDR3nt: TGTGCCAGCAGCTTAAGAGGCGGGCAGGGTATGGGTGAGCAGTACTTC; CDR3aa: CASSLRGGQGMGEQYF
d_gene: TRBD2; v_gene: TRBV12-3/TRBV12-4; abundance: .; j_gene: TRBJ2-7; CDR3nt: TGTGCCGGCAGCCCGGGACTAGCGGACTACGAGCAGTACTTC; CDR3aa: CAGSPGLADYEQYF
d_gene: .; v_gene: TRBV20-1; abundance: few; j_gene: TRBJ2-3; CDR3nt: TGCAGTGCTAGGCCCGGAGATGGCACAGATACGCAGTATTTT; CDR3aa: CSARPGDGTDTQYF
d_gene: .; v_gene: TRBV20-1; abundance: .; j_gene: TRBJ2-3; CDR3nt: TGCAGTGCGAGGACTGCTAGCACAGATACGCAGTATTTT; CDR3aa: CSARTASTDTQYF
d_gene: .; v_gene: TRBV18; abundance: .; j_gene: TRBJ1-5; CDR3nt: TGTGCCAGCTCACCAGAGGGGCTCGGGGATCAGCCCCAGCATTTT; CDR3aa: CASSPEGLGDQPQHF
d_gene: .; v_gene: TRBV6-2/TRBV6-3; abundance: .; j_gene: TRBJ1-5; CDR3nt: TGTGCCAGCAGTTACCATACAGGGTTGGATCAGCCCCAGCATTTT; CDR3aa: CASSYHTGLDQPQHF
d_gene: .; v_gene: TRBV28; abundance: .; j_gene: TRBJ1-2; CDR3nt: TGTGCCAGCAGTTCCCACAGGGATCCCTATGGCTACACCTTC; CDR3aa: CASSSHRDPYGYTF
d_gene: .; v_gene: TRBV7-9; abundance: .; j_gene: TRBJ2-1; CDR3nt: TGTGCCAGCAGCTTTACTACTCAGGGCGATGAGCAGTTCTTC; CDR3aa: CASSFTTQGDEQFF
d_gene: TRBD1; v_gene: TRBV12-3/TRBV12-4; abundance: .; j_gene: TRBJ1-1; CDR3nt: TGTGCCAGCAGTTCGGACAGGGTGAACACTGAAGCTTTCTTT; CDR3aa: CASSSDRVNTEAFF
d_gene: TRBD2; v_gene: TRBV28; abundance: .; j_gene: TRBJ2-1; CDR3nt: TGTGCCAGCAGTTTTACTGGGACTAGCGGGAGAGGTGAGCAGTTCTTC; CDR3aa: CASSFTGTSGRGEQFF
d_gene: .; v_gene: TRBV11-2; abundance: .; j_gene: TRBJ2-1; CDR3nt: TGTGCCAGCAGACCAGACGAACGCTCCTACAATGAGCAGTTCTTC; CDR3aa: CASRPDERSYNEQFF
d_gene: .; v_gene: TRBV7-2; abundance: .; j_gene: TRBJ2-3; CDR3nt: TGTGCCAGCAAGGAGGGCCTTCCCACAGATACGCAGTATTTT; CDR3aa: CASKEGLPTDTQYF
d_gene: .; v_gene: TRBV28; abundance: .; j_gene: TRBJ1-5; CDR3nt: TGTGCCAGCAGCTCGACAGGTAGCAATCAGCCCCAGCATTTT; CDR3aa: CASSSTGSNQPQHF